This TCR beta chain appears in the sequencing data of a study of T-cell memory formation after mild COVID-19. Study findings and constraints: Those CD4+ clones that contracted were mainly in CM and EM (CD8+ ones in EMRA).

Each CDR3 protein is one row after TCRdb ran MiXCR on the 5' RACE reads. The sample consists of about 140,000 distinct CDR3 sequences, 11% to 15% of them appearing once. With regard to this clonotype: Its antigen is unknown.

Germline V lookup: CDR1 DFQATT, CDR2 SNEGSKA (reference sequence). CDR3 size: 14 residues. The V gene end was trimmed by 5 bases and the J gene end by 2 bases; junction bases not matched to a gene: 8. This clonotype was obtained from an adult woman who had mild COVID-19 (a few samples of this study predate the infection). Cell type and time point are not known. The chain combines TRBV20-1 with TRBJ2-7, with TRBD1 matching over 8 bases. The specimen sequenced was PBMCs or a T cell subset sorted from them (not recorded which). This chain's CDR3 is CSAHLGQEPYEQYF. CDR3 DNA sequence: TGCAGTGCTCACCTGGGACAGGAGCCCTACGAGCAGTACTTC.